Below are 21 T cell receptor beta chains sequenced from a single sample in a study of a mutant IDH1 vaccine in newly diagnosed glioma. Time point in this sample: baseline, week 1 (first vaccination visit). Documented treatment: pre-vaccination baseline after standard-of-care therapy. Clones were sequenced by immunoSEQ multiplex PCR, and TCRdb holds only the in-frame ones, with some missing. This sample has tens of thousands of clones, with roughly 80% found just once. The sequencing here drew on PBMCs, taken from a glioma patient treated with radiotherapy, temozolomide or both. These receptors came from a woman in her fifties or sixties with glioma.

The chain joins TRBV28 to TRBJ1-5; maybe TRBD1 (6 bases). This CDR3 has 14 residues. V shed 4 bases and J shed 8 bases, with 15 bases lying between them. In germline, CDR1 is MDHEN, CDR2 SYDVKM. The CDR3: CASSSPQGIKPQHF. The DNA of the CDR3 is TGTGCCAGCAGTTCCCCCCAGGGGATTAAGCCCCAGCATTTT.

The chain uses TRBV28 and TRBJ1-6, with 7 bases matching TRBD1. V lost 2 bases and J lost 2; bases outside the gene matches: 3. Germline CDR1 and CDR2: MDHEN and SYDVKM. This CDR3 has 16 residues. CDR3 amino acids: CASSLQQGTYNSPLHF. The CDR3 bases are TGTGCCAGCAGTTTACAACAGGGGACCTATAATTCACCCCTCCACTTT.

This clone was recorded only once. J is TRBJ1-3 and V is TRBV19; D remains ambiguous. This CDR3 spans 15 amino acids. Germline CDR1 is LNHDA and CDR2 is SQIVND (reference sequence). V was pared by 0 bases and J by 9 bases, with 15 bases between. The CDR3 spells CASSIDRGRYGTIYF. CDR3 DNA: TGTGCCAGTAGTATAGATCGTGGGCGTTACGGCACCATATATTTT.

The chain combines TRBV6-6 with TRBJ1-1; a possible D gene is TRBD1 (5 bases). Germline V gene sequence: CDR1 MNHNY, CDR2 SVGAGI (reference sequence). This CDR3 contains 14 residues. Between the trimmed V and J ends, which lost 6 bases and 5 bases, there was a span of 16 bases. The chain's CDR3 is CASSQGESRTEAFF. In DNA form, the CDR3 reads TGTGCCAGCAGCCAGGGAGAGAGTCGGACTGAAGCTTTCTTT.

The gene calls are TRBV29-1 and TRBJ2-5; 8 nucleotides agree with TRBD1. There are 14 residues in the CDR3. The J segment lost 5 bases and the V segment lost 3 bases, leaving 8 bases of the junction unmatched. Per the germline V gene, CDR1 is SQVTM and CDR2 is ANQGSEA. DNA of the CDR3: TGCAGCGTTGATCCAGGGGGCCTTGGCGAGACCCAGTACTTC. Its protein product is CSVDPGGLGETQYF.

The rearrangement links TRBV14 to TRBJ2-2; D unresolved. V was shortened by 1 base and J by 3 bases, with 9 bases between the two germline ends. Germline loops: CDR1 SGHDN, CDR2 FVKESK. This CDR3 has 15 amino acids. CDR3 nucleotides: TGTGCCAGCAGCCAAGTGGCCACTTACACCGGGGAGCTGTTTTTT. Translated, it gives CASSQVATYTGELFF.

V is TRBV15 and J is TRBJ2-3, with a possible D match to TRBD2 (7 bases). In germline, CDR1 is LNHNV, CDR2 YYDKDF (reference sequence). The CDR3 is 17 amino acids. Deletions cut 5 bases from V and 6 bases from J, with 24 bases between. In nucleotides, the CDR3 is TGTGCCACCAGCCGCGAGGCGGGGGCCATGGGGGGGGATACGCAGTATTTT. Protein product: CATSREAGAMGGDTQYF.

V gene TRBV6-1 combines with J gene TRBJ2-7; 9 nucleotides align to TRBD2. The junction had 6 bases not matched to a gene; V was cut back by 6 bases and J by 3 bases. The V gene's germline CDR1 is MNHNS and CDR2 SASEGT. The CDR3 loop spans 14 amino acids. The CDR3 nucleotides are TGTGCCAGCAGATCGGGACTAGCAATCTACGAGCAGTACTTC. Translated: CASRSGLAIYEQYF.

This clone was seen more than once but under ten times. This chain links TRBV9 with TRBJ1-1; the match to TRBD1 covers 7 bases. The germline gives CDR1 SGDLS, CDR2 YYNGEE. V dropped 0 bases and J dropped 1; count of bases not matched to a gene: 6. CDR3 length: 16 residues. The CDR3 here is CASSVAPGQKNTEAFF. The CDR3 region has the DNA TGTGCCAGCAGCGTAGCCCCGGGACAGAAGAACACTGAAGCTTTCTTT.

The chain recombines TRBV6-5 with TRBJ1-4; D is perhaps TRBD1 (6 bases). The V end was cut by 5 bases, the J end by 2 bases, with 12 bases between. The germline gives CDR1 MNHEY, CDR2 SVGAGI. The CDR3 spans 15 residues. CDR3 amino acids: CASSSTGMTNEKLFF. The CDR3 DNA follows: TGTGCCAGCAGTAGTACAGGGATGACTAATGAAAAACTGTTTTTT.

The count of this clone is one. The chain uses TRBV29-1 and TRBJ2-7; D gene unclear. The germline CDR1 and CDR2 sequences are SQVTM and ANQGSEA. CDR3 length: 13 residues. V was cut by 4 bases and J by 0 bases, with 10 bases left in between. The CDR3 region has the DNA TGCAGCGTTGCTGCGATCAACTCCTACGAGCAGTACTTC. As protein: CSVAAINSYEQYF.

The chain employs TRBV5-1 and TRBJ2-7, with D perhaps matching TRBD1 (5 bases). Germline CDR1 and CDR2: SGHRS and YFSETQ. CDR3 length: 18 residues. V lost 1 base to trimming and J lost 0 bases, with 20 bases between them. In nucleotides, the CDR3 is TGCGCCAGCAGCTTGAGATTAACTGGTACTCAGGGCTCCTACGAGCAGTACTTC. Amino acid sequence: CASSLRLTGTQGSYEQYF.

This chain joins TRBV7-9 and TRBJ2-7; tentatively, D is TRBD2 (5 bases). Trimming stripped 4 bases from V and 2 bases from J, with 15 bases between. CDR1 and CDR2 from the germline V gene are SEHNR and FQNEAQ (reference sequence). The CDR3 contains 15 residues. The CDR3 is CASSSTRDRAYEQYF. The DNA for the CDR3 is TGTGCCAGCAGCTCGACGAGGGATCGCGCCTACGAGCAGTACTTC. The complete variable domain, with remaining parts taken from reference TRBV7-9 and TRBJ2-7, reads DTGVSQNPRHKITKRGQNVTFRCDPISEHNRLYWYRQTLGQGPEFLTYFQNEAQLEKSRLLSDRFSAERPKGSFSTLEIQRTEQGDSAMYLCASSSTRDRAYEQYFGPGTRLTVT.

The chain recombines TRBV10-2 with TRBJ1-1; D ambiguous. Germline assignment: CDR1 WSHSY and CDR2 SAAADI. The germline V and J ends were trimmed by 2 bases and 6 bases, with 10 bases remaining between them. This CDR3 is 13 amino acids long. The CDR3 sequence is CASSEERRSEAFF. Written as DNA, the CDR3 is TGCGCCAGCAGTGAGGAGCGTCGGTCTGAAGCTTTCTTT.

In nucleotides, the CDR3 is TGCGCCAGCAGCCAAGTGTGGGAAACAGATACGCAGTATTTT. Translating gives CASSQVWETDTQYF. This chain joins TRBV4-1 and TRBJ2-3; the D is unclear. This CDR3 has 14 residues. In germline, CDR1 is MGHRA, CDR2 YSYEKL. Trimming pared 1 base from V and 3 bases from J, leaving 8 bases between.

J is TRBJ1-3 and V is TRBV4-2; a weak D match, TRBD1 (5 bases). The CDR3 is 15 residues long. Trimming pared 8 bases from V and 4 bases from J, leaving 18 bases between. Per germline, CDR1 LGHNA and CDR2 YNFKEQ. The CDR3 nucleotides read TGTGCCAGCTCCCCGTCCGGGGGGGGAGGAAACACCATATATTTT. It is translated as CASSPSGGGGNTIYF.

The V call is TRBV4-1, the J call TRBJ1-4; a possible D gene is TRBD1 (5 bases). This CDR3 is 14 amino acids long. CDR1 is MGHRA and CDR2 is YSYEKL in the germline V gene. V shed 3 bases and J shed 8 bases, with 13 bases lying between them. CDR3 coding DNA: TGCGCCAGCAGCCAGGGGCGATCCCCCGAAAAACTGTTTTTT. This codes for CASSQGRSPEKLFF.

This chain joins TRBV5-1 and TRBJ1-4, with TRBD1 matching over 10 bases. Trimming cost V 4 bases and J 5 bases; bases outside gene matches: 2. The germline V gene encodes CDR1 SGHRS and CDR2 YFSETQ. This CDR3 has 14 amino acids. The CDR3: CASSLDRGNEKLFF. For the CDR3, the DNA is TGCGCCAGCAGCCTGGACAGGGGGAATGAAAAACTGTTTTTT.

This clone was counted only a few times. The rearrangement links TRBV6-4 to TRBJ1-2; the D gene is possibly TRBD1 (6 bases). Trimming shortened V by 2 bases and J by 6 bases, and 16 bases separated the two germline ends. The CDR3 spans 15 residues. Germline V gives CDR1 MRHNA, CDR2 SNTAGT. The CDR3 bases are TGTGCCAGCAGTGACCACCCACAGGGAGGAAATGGCTACACCTTC. Translating gives CASSDHPQGGNGYTF.

The gene calls are TRBV11-2 and TRBJ2-7; tentatively, D is TRBD2 (6 bases). CDR1 is SGHAT, CDR2 FQNNGV, per germline. The CDR3 is 14 amino acids. Trimming cost V 2 bases and J 3 bases, with 11 bases left between them. CDR3 region: CASSLSGGVYEQYF. In DNA, the CDR3 is TGTGCCAGCAGCTTATCAGGCGGGGTCTACGAGCAGTACTTC.

The CDR3, as DNA: TGTGCCAGTGCCGCAGGGGAGGAAGCTTTCTTT. Amino acids: CASAAGEEAFF. The chain employs TRBV19 and TRBJ1-1, with D possibly TRBD1 on 6 matching bases. The CDR3 runs to 11 residues. V was clipped by 8 bases and J by 8 bases, with 12 bases between them. The germline CDR1 and CDR2 sequences are LNHDA and SQIVND (reference sequence).